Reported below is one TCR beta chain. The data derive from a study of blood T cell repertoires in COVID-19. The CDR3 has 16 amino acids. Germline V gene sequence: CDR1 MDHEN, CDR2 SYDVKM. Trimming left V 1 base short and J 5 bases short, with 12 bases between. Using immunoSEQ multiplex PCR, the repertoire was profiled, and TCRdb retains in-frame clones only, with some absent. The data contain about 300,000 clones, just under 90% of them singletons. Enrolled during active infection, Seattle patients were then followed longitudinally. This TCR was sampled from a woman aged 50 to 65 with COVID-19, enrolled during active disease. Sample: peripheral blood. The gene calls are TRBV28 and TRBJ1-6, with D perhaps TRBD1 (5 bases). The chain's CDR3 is CASSLSPPGNNSPLHF. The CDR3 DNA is TGTGCCAGCAGTTTATCCCCCCCAGGGAATAATTCACCCCTCCACTTT.